This T cell receptor (beta chain) was profiled in a study of T cells after yellow fever vaccination. Overall study findings and caveats: Reappearing after the booster were most of the clones from primary vaccination (around 95% CD4, 88% CD8).

In its sample, this clonotype was seen many times. Its antigen is currently unknown. TCRdb used MiXCR to reprocess the 5' RACE reads, holding one entry per CDR3 protein. The table has fewer than 450,000 distinct CDR3 sequences, 3% to 4.5% seen once. The CDR3 spans 14 residues. Looked up from germline, CDR1 is SGHRS and CDR2 is YFSETQ. V trimming: 2 bases; J trimming: 4 bases; junction bases outside the gene matches: 4. Sequencing used PBMCs, obtained 5 days after the yellow fever booster vaccination. The receptor comes from a man aged 18 to 29 who received the YFV17D yellow fever vaccine. The chain uses TRBV5-1 and TRBJ1-2, with 8 nucleotides matching TRBD1. CDR3 residues: CASSFAGGLYGYTF. CDR3 nucleotides: TGCGCCAGCAGCTTTGCAGGGGGCCTCTATGGCTACACCTTC.